Presented here are 24 T cell receptor beta chains from one specimen sequenced in a study of T cells after yellow fever vaccination. A single record per CDR3 protein comes from TCRdb applying MiXCR to the 5' RACE reads. The sample lists hundreds of thousands of distinct CDR3 sequences, around 4% occurring once. The sample in question was PBMCs, obtained on the day of the yellow fever booster vaccination. All receptors derive from a young man who received the YFV17D yellow fever vaccine.

This clonotype was seen at least ten times. The chain joins TRBV18 to TRBJ2-7; D might be TRBD1 (5 bases). V lost 2 bases to trimming and J lost 7 bases, with 12 bases between them. The V gene's germline CDR1 is KGHSH and CDR2 LQKENI. The CDR3 is 13 residues long. CDR3 in DNA: TGTGCCAGCTCACCAATGGACATGAGGGAGCAGTACTTC. Amino acids: CASSPMDMREQYF.

This clonotype was counted at least ten times. The rearrangement joins TRBV4-1 to TRBJ1-2; a weak D match, TRBD1 (6 bases). In germline, CDR1 is MGHRA, CDR2 YSYEKL. V was pared by 3 bases and J by 3 bases, with 11 bases between. The CDR3 covers 14 residues. Here the CDR3 reads CASSQWDKDYGYTF. The DNA for the CDR3 is TGCGCCAGCAGCCAGTGGGACAAAGACTATGGCTACACCTTC.

This clonotype was observed a handful of times. This chain joins TRBV20-1 and TRBJ1-2; the match to TRBD1 covers 12 bases. Trimming at V came to 1 base and at J to 6 bases, leaving 9 bases not matched to a gene. This CDR3 has 16 amino acids. Germline V gene sequence: CDR1 DFQATT, CDR2 SNEGSKA (reference sequence). The CDR3 sequence: CSARVEGQGAINGYTF. The CDR3 nucleotides read TGCAGTGCTAGAGTCGAGGGACAGGGGGCGATTAATGGCTACACCTTC.

The CDR3 nucleotides read TGCGCCAGCAGTGAGCTCTCTAACACTGAAGCTTTCTTT. It encodes CASSELSNTEAFF. The gene calls are TRBV10-2 and TRBJ1-1; D gene uncertain. The CDR3 loop spans 13 amino acids. V was trimmed by 2 bases and J by 2 bases, leaving 6 bases between them. Germline V lookup: CDR1 WSHSY, CDR2 SAAADI.

In its sample, this clonotype was seen many times. The chain has TRBV7-3 and TRBJ2-2; the match to TRBD1 covers 8 bases. V lost 1 base to trimming and J lost 1 base; unmatched junction nucleotides: 5. The CDR3 is 17 residues long. The germline gives CDR1 SGHTA, CDR2 FQGTGA. CDR3 DNA sequence: TGTGCCAGCAGCTTAATTTCTGGACAGGGGAACACCGGGGAGCTGTTTTTT. Its translation: CASSLISGQGNTGELFF.

This clonotype was recorded many times. This chain uses TRBV20-1 with TRBJ1-5; D is undetermined. The CDR3 has 14 residues. V was trimmed by 6 bases and J by 4 bases, leaving 16 bases between them. Germline CDR1 and CDR2: DFQATT and SNEGSKA (reference sequence). As DNA, the CDR3 is TGCAGTGCCCTTTCGGGCTCTGAAAATCAGCCCCAGCATTTT. This translates into CSALSGSENQPQHF.

The chain has TRBV7-9 and TRBJ1-1; D unclear. Trimming shortened V by 3 bases and J by 3 bases, and 11 bases separated the two germline ends. CDR3 length: 14 residues. CDR1 SEHNR and CDR2 FQNEAQ come from the germline V gene (reference sequence). The CDR3 DNA reads as TGTGCCAGCAGCTTGATTGGTCCGGACACTGAAGCTTTCTTT. Translated: CASSLIGPDTEAFF. Full variable domain (missing parts from reference TRBV7-9 and TRBJ1-1): DTGVSQNPRHKITKRGQNVTFRCDPISEHNRLYWYRQTLGQGPEFLTYFQNEAQLEKSRLLSDRFSAERPKGSFSTLEIQRTEQGDSAMYLCASSLIGPDTEAFFGQGTRLTVV.

The CDR3 DNA reads as TGTGCCAGCAGCTTTCCCAACAGGGGGGCAGATACGCAGTATTTT. Protein: CASSFPNRGADTQYF. The chain combines TRBV5-4 with TRBJ2-3; 8 nucleotides agree with TRBD1. With V trimmed by 2 bases and J by 4 bases, 6 bases remained unmatched. The CDR3 sequence is 15 residues long. The germline CDR1 and CDR2 sequences are SGHNT and YYREEE (reference sequence).

The chain joins TRBV20-1 to TRBJ2-5, with D hard to call. V dropped 5 bases and J dropped 2 bases, with 9 bases sitting between them. The germline V gene has CDR1 DFQATT and CDR2 SNEGSKA (reference sequence). This CDR3 spans 12 amino acids. Here the CDR3 reads CSARPEQETQYF. CDR3 in DNA: TGCAGTGCTCGCCCTGAACAAGAGACCCAGTACTTC.

This clonotype was seen repeatedly, ten times or more. This chain connects TRBV23-1 to TRBJ2-5; weak D call: TRBD1 (6 bases). TRBV23-1 is identified as an open reading frame with a role that is uncertain. Trimming removed 10 bases at V and 3 bases at J, with 9 bases between. This CDR3 is built from 11 residues. The CDR3 bases are TGCGCCATCCCAGGGGAAGAGACCCAGTACTTC. It yields the protein CAIPGEETQYF.

A note on this clonotype: One end of the junction is discordant with germline, which a read error may explain. CDR3 nucleotide sequence: TGTGCTAGCAGCCAACTTTCCCAGGGGGCTAGGGGAGATACGCAGTATTTT. It translates to CASSQLSQGARGDTQYF. This chain joins TRBV7-7 and TRBJ2-3; TRBD1 matches 8 bases. This CDR3 is 17 amino acids long. The germline gives CDR1 SSHAT, CDR2 FNYEAQ (reference sequence).

There are a few counts of this clonotype. The chain links TRBV5-1 to TRBJ2-3, with 7 bases identical to TRBD2. The germline V gene has CDR1 SGHRS and CDR2 YFSETQ. V lost 2 bases and J lost 6; bases outside the gene matches: 18. The length of the CDR3 is 18 residues. The CDR3 nucleotides read TGCGCCAGCAGCTTCGGGGATGTGGGCCTCGGGGGGTTGGATACGCAGTATTTT. Encoded protein: CASSFGDVGLGGLDTQYF.

This clonotype was picked up a small number of times. V gene TRBV20-1 combines with J gene TRBJ2-5; D is undetermined. The V gene's germline CDR1 is DFQATT and CDR2 SNEGSKA (reference sequence). V gave up 4 bases and J gave up 6 bases, with 0 bases separating them. The CDR3 extends over 8 amino acids. This chain's CDR3 is CSAKTQYF. For the CDR3, the DNA is TGCAGTGCTAAGACCCAGTACTTC.

This clonotype was recorded at least ten times. V and J are TRBV7-9 and TRBJ2-7; 10 bases agree with TRBD2. The V gene end was trimmed by 5 bases and the J gene end by 3 bases; junction bases not matched to a gene: 7. Germline CDR1 is SEHNR and CDR2 is FQNEAQ (reference sequence). This CDR3 comprises 15 residues. The CDR3 loop is CASSITSGELYEQYV. CDR3 bases: TGTGCCAGCAGCATCACTAGCGGGGAACTCTACGAGCAGTACGTC.

This clonotype has more than one count but fewer than ten. The chain combines TRBV7-2 with TRBJ1-6, with unresolved D. Trimming took off 1 base at V and 0 bases at J, with 13 bases between the two ends. The CDR3 has 18 residues. Germline-derived CDR1 and CDR2 are SGHTA and FQGNSA. In DNA form, the CDR3 reads TGTGCCAGCAGCTTAGGGCAGACCCGAGGCTCCTATAATTCACCCCTCCACTTT. Translation gives CASSLGQTRGSYNSPLHF.

This chain links TRBV20-1 with TRBJ2-7; D remains unclear. Deletions cut 0 bases from V and 0 bases from J, with 12 bases between. In germline, CDR1 is DFQATT, CDR2 SNEGSKA (reference sequence). This CDR3 region has 15 residues. CDR3 region: CSARDQQLSSYEQYV. Here the CDR3 DNA reads TGCAGTGCTAGAGATCAACAGCTTAGCTCCTACGAGCAGTACGTC.

This clonotype was observed many times. The chain combines TRBV20-1 with TRBJ1-1; D unclear. V was clipped by 1 base and J by 1 base, with 13 bases between them. This CDR3 has 15 amino acids. CDR1 and CDR2 from the germline V gene are DFQATT and SNEGSKA (reference sequence). CDR3 sequence reads: CSARGPRAANTEAFF. The CDR3 DNA sequence: TGCAGTGCTAGAGGTCCCCGGGCGGCGAACACTGAAGCTTTCTTT.

This clonotype was seen repeatedly, ten times or more. The genes are TRBV5-1 and TRBJ1-6; a weak D match, TRBD1 (6 bases). Trimming cost V 4 bases and J 9 bases, with 17 bases left between them. The CDR3 covers 15 residues. Germline V CDR1 and CDR2: SGHRS, YFSETQ. The CDR3 region has the DNA TGCGCCAGCAGCCCGGGGGGGCCTAAGGGTTCACCCCTCCACTTT. It translates to CASSPGGPKGSPLHF.

The table lists this clonotype with a few counts. The chain combines TRBV20-1 with TRBJ2-4, with D possibly being TRBD2 (5 bases). Germline CDR1 and CDR2: DFQATT and SNEGSKA (reference sequence). V lost 5 bases to trimming and J lost 7 bases, with 15 bases between them. The CDR3 runs to 13 residues. This CDR3 reads CSALGRGRNIQYF. DNA for the CDR3: TGCAGTGCTCTCGGTAGAGGGCGCAACATTCAGTACTTC.

The genes are TRBV7-8 and TRBJ1-5; maybe TRBD1 (5 bases). Trimming shortened V by 3 bases and J by 4 bases, and 10 bases separated the two germline ends. The CDR3 is 14 residues long. Germline-derived CDR1 and CDR2 are SGHVS and FQNEAQ. Written as DNA, the CDR3 is TGTGCCAGCAGCTTTCCGGGGCGTAATCAGCCCCAGCATTTT. Translation: CASSFPGRNQPQHF.

This clonotype has ten or more counts. The rearrangement joins TRBV9 to TRBJ1-2; unclear D gene. Per germline, CDR1 SGDLS and CDR2 YYNGEE. This CDR3 has 12 amino acids. Trimming shortened V by 0 bases and J by 14 bases, and 14 bases separated the two germline ends. CDR3 nucleotide sequence: TGTGCCAGCAGCGTAGTAGGATTCGATCTAACCTTC. It is translated as CASSVVGFDLTF. Full variable domain (missing parts from reference TRBV9 and TRBJ1-2): DSGVTQTPKHLITATGQRVTLRCSPRSGDLSVYWYQQSLDQGLQFLIQYYNGEERAKGNILERFSAQQFPDLHSELNLSSLELGDSALYFCASSVVGFDLTFGSGTRLTVV.

This clonotype was observed a few times. This chain connects TRBV4-3 to TRBJ1-2; 8 bases fit TRBD1. The CDR3 has 15 amino acids. Trimming took 4 bases from V and 8 from J; bases not matched to a gene: 12. Germline values: CDR1 LGHNA, CDR2 YSLEER. The CDR3 nucleotides are TGCGCCAGCAGCCCTTCCGGCAGGGGGCTGGAAGGCTACACCTTC. Translated, it gives CASSPSGRGLEGYTF.

This clonotype has a handful of counts. The V and J genes are TRBV12-5 and TRBJ1-5; D remains unclear. The V end was cut by 3 bases, the J end by 4 bases, with 28 bases between. Germline V CDR1 and CDR2: LGHNT, FRNRAP. This CDR3 has 20 amino acids. The CDR3 protein is CASGLKLLKPAVWVNQPQHF. In nucleotides, the CDR3 is TGTGCTAGTGGTTTAAAATTATTAAAACCTGCCGTCTGGGTTAATCAGCCCCAGCATTTT.

As to this clonotype: This likely comes from a read error, as the CDR3 has no conserved phenylalanine or tryptophan at its end. The J gene is TRBJ2-7, the V gene TRBV10-2; D remains unclear. The V end was cut by 6 bases, the J end by 3 bases, with 18 bases between. In germline, CDR1 is WSHSY, CDR2 SAAADI. The CDR3 length is 15 residues. CDR3 amino acids: CASSLGSPDLYEQYA. The CDR3 nucleotides read TGCGCCAGCAGCTTGGGTTCCCCCGACCTCTACGAGCAGTACGCC.